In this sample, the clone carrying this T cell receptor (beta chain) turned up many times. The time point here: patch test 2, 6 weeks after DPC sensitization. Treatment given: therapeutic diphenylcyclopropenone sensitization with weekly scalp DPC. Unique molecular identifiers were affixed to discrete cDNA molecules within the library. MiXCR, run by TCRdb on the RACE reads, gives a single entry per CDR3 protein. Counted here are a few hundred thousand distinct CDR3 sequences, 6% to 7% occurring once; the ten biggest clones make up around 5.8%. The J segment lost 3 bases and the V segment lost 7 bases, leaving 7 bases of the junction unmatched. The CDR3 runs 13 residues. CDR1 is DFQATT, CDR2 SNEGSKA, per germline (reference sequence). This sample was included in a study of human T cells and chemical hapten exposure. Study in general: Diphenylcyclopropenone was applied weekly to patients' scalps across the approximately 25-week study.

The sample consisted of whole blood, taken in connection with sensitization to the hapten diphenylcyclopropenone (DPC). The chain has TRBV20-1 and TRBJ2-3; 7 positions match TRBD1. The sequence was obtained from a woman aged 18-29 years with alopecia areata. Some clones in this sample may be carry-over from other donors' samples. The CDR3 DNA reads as TGCAGTGTTAGCAGGGGGATGACAGATACGCAGTATTTT. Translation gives CSVSRGMTDTQYF.